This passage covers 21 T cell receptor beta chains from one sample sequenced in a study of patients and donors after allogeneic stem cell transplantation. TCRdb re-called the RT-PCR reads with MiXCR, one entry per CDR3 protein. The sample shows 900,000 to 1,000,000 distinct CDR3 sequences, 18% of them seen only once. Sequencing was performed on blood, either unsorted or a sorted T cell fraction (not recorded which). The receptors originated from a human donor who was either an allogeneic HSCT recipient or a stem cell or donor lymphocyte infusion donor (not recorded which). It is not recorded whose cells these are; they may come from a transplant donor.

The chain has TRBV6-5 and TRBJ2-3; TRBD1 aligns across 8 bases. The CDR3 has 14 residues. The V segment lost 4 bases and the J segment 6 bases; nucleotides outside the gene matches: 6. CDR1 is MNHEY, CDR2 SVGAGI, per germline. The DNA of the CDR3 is TGTGCCAGCAGTTCGAGGACAGGGCTGGATACGCAGTATTTT. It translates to CASSSRTGLDTQYF.

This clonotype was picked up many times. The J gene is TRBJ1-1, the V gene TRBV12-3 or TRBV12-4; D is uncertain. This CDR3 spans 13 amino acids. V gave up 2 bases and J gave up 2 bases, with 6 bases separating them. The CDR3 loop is CASSLKTNTEAFF. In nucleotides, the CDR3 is TGTGCCAGCAGTTTAAAGACTAACACTGAAGCTTTCTTT.

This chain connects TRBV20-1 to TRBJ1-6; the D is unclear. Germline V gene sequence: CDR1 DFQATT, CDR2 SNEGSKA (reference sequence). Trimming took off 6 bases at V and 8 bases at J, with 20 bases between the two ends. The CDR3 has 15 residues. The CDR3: CSALTREDPYSPLHF. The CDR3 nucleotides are TGCAGTGCCCTGACCCGCGAAGACCCATATTCACCCCTCCACTTT.

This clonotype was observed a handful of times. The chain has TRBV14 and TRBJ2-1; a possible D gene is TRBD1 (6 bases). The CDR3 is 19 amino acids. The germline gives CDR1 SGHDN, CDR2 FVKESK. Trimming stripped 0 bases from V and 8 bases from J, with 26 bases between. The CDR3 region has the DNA TGTGCCAGCAGCCAAGATATGGATAGTTGGACAGTGGATTACTATGAGCAGTTCTTC. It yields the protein CASSQDMDSWTVDYYEQFF.

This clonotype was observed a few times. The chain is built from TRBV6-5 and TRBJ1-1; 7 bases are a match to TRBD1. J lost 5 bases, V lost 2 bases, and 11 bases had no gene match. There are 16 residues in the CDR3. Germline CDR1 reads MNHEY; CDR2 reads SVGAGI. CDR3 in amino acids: CASSYGRGQLVTEAFF. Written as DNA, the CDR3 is TGTGCCAGCAGTTACGGTCGGGGACAGCTTGTAACTGAAGCTTTCTTT.

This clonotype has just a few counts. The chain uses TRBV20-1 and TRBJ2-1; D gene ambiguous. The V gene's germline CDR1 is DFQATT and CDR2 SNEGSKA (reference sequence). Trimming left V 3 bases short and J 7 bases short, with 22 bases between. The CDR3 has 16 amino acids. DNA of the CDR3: TGCAGTGCTAGGCCCCGAGGCAGCGCTCCCCGGAATGAGCAGTTCTTC. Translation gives CSARPRGSAPRNEQFF.

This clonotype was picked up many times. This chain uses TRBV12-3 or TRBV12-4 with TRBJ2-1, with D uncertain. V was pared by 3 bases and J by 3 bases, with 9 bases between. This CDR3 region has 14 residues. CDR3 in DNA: TGTGCCAGCAGTTTTTCGACCTTCTACAATGAGCAGTTCTTC. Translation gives CASSFSTFYNEQFF.

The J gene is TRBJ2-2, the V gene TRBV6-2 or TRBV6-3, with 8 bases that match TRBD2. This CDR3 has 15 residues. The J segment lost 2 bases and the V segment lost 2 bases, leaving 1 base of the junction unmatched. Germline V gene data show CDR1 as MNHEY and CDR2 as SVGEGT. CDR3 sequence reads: CASSYAGGNTGELFF. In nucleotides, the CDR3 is TGTGCCAGCAGTTACGCGGGGGGAAACACCGGGGAGCTGTTTTTT.

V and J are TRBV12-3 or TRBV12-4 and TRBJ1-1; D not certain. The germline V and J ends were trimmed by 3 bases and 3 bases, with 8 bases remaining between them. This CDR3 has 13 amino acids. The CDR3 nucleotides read TGTGCCAGCAGTTTTATTGCGGACACTGAAGCTTTCTTT. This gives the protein CASSFIADTEAFF.

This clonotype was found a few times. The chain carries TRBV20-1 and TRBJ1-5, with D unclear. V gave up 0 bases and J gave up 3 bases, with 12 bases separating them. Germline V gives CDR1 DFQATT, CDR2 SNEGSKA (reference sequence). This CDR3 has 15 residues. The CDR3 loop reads CSARDEGSVNQPQHF. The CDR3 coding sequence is TGCAGTGCTAGAGATGAGGGCAGCGTCAATCAGCCCCAGCATTTT.

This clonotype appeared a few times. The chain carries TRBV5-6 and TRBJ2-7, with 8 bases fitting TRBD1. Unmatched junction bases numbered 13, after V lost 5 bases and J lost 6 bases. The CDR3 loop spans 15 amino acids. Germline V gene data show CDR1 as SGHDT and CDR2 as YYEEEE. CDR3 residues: CASSQRQGSISEQYF. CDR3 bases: TGTGCCAGCAGTCAGAGACAGGGGAGCATCTCCGAGCAGTACTTC.

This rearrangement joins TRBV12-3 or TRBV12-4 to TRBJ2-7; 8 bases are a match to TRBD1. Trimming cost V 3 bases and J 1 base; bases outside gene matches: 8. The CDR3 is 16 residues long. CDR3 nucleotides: TGTGCCAGCAGTTTGGACTTCCGGGACAGGTCCTACGAGCAGTACTTC. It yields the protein CASSLDFRDRSYEQYF.

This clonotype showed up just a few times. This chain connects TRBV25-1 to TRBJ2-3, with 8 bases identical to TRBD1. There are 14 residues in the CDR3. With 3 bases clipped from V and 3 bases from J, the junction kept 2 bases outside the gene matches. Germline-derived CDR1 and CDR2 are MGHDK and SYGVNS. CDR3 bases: TGTGCCAGCAGTGAGTGGACAGGGACAGATACGCAGTATTTT. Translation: CASSEWTGTDTQYF. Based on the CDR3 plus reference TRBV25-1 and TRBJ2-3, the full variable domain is EADIYQTPRYLVIGTGKKITLECSQTMGHDKMYWYQQDPGMELHLIHYSYGVNSTEKGDLSSESTVSRIRTEHFPLTLESARPSHTSQYLCASSEWTGTDTQYFGPGTRLTVL.

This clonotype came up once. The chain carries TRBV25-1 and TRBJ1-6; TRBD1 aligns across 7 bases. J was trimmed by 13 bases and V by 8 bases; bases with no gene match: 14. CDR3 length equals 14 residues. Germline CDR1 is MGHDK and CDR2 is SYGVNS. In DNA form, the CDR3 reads TGTGCCAGCGGACCTAGACAGGGTTCGAGTCCCCTCCACTTT. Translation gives CASGPRQGSSPLHF.

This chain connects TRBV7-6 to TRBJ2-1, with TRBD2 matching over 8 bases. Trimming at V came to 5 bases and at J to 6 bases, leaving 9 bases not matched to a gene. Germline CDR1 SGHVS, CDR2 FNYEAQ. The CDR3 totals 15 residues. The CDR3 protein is CASSPGVSGINEQFF. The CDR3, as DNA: TGTGCCAGCAGCCCGGGGGTTAGCGGGATCAATGAGCAGTTCTTC.

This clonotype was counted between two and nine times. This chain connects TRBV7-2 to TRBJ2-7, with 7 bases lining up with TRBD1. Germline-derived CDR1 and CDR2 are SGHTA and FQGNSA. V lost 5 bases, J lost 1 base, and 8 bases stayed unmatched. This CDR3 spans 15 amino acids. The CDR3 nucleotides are TGTGCCAGCAGCCGACGACAGGGTACTTCCTACGAGCAGTACTTC. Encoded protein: CASSRRQGTSYEQYF.

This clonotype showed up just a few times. CDR3 DNA: TGTGCCAGCAGCCAAGGAGGGAGCGGGAACATAAGGGATACGCAGTATTTT. Translation gives CASSQGGSGNIRDTQYF. The rearrangement uses TRBV4-2 and TRBJ2-3; 7 bases are a match to TRBD2. Germline CDR1 and CDR2: LGHNA and YNFKEQ. V lost 1 base, J lost 6 bases, and 13 bases stayed unmatched. The CDR3 length is 17 residues.

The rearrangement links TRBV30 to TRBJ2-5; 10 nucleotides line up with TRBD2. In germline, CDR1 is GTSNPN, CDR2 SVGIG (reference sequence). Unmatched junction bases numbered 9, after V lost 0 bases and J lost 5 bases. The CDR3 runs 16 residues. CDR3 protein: CAWSVPRTSGLETQYF. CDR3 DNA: TGTGCCTGGAGTGTACCACGGACTAGCGGATTGGAGACCCAGTACTTC.

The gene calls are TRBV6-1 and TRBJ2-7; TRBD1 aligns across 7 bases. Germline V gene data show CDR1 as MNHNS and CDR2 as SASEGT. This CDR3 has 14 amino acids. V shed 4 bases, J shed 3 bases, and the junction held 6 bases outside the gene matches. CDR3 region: CASSGTGVNYEQYF. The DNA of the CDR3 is TGTGCCAGCAGTGGTACAGGGGTTAACTACGAGCAGTACTTC.

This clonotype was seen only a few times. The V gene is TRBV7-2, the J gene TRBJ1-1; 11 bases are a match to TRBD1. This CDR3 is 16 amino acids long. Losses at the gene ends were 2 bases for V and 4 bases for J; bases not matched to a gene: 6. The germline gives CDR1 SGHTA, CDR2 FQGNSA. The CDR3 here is CASSLSMGQGGTEAFF. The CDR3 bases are TGTGCCAGCAGCTTAAGTATGGGACAGGGGGGCACTGAAGCTTTCTTT.

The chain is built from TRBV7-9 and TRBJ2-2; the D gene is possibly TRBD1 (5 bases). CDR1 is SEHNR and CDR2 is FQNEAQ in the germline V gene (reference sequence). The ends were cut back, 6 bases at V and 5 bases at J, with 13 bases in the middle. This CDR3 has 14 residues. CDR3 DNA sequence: TGTGCCAGCAGAGACAGTGACCAGACCGGGGAGCTGTTTTTT. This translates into CASRDSDQTGELFF.